This TCR beta chain was captured in a study of blood T cells in healthy people across ages (dated by TCRdb to 2013 to 2016). As for the study more broadly: Template switching captured roughly one uniquely barcoded TCR beta cDNA molecule per two T cells in model experiments. The study measured age-related changes in TCR beta repertoire diversity using deep sequencing normalized with unique cDNA molecular identifiers. Donors were grouped into four age groups: young (average 16 years), middle-aged (approximately 41), aged (62) and long-lived (around 80). Donors of different ages were randomly distributed across sequencing lanes to avoid experimental bias. Two additional independent replicas of 1 million unique cDNA reads from the same blood draw were analyzed for two donors (one aged 18 to 29 and one aged 80 or older).

The germline V end is reduced by 0 bases and the J end by 4 bases; junction bases left unmatched: 7. CDR1 DFQATT and CDR2 SNEGSKA were looked up in the germline V gene (reference sequence). Reading from cysteine to phenylalanine, the CDR3 counts 15 amino acids. The read is trimmed to its CDR3 DNA, 45 bases read in frame from base 1. At least ten counts were recorded for this clonotype. Its antigen remains undetermined. No qualities accompany the bases; no much larger clone lies one base away. The approximately 41 donors, aged roughly 6 to 95 years, were systemically healthy Caucasian individuals from Russia. Around 10 milliliters of peripheral blood were collected from each donor into EDTA-treated Vacutainer tubes. Ficoll-Paque density-gradient centrifugation was used to isolate PBMCs, with at least 7 million per sample. Total RNA, at least 6 micrograms per sample, was extracted from PBMCs with Trizol reagent. The percentages of naive CD45RAhigh/CD27high T cells were determined by flow cytometry on a PBMC aliquot from every donor.

Libraries were prepared through 5' RACE. The instrument given in TCRdb is Illumina HiSeq 2500. A second PCR of about 7 to 12 cycles was run with a J-beta primer mix and a sample-barcoded 5' primer. A unique molecular identifier was introduced onto each TCR beta cDNA molecule by a template-switch 5' adaptor carrying 12 random nucleotides. At least 2.5 million CDR3-containing paired-end reads were obtained from each sample. All of the RNA was converted into first-strand cDNA using the Mint cDNA synthesis kit, with a TRBC-specific oligonucleotide serving as the primer. After uracil-DNA glycosylase treatment, a first 18-cycle PCR used universal primers M1SS and BC2_uni_R on all cDNA. The authors' analysis ran thus. For normalization, 1 million high-quality reads, each with a distinct molecular identifier, were randomly selected from each sample. Instead of being binned into consensus sequences, reads with shared molecular identifiers were discarded. MiTCR, with a Q25 quality threshold and the strictest error-elimination algorithm, was used for CDR3 identification, clonotype clustering and error correction. A nonparametric unseen species model using Euler transformation provided a lower-bound estimate of total TCR beta diversity. The raw public reads went through TCRdb reprocessing: fastp at Q25, MiXCR clone calling, in-frame beta chains kept. Each entry merges the rows of one CDR3 protein and shows their most common DNA and genes. The V and J calls reflect TCRdb's pipeline rather than the authors' work. The sample yields some 1.5 million distinct CDR3 sequences; about 30% were counted once. The ten largest clones capture 6.5% to 8.5% of the sample.

Overall results and qualifications from the work: Donor CMV infection status was unknown, potentially confounding age-related changes in expanded clonotypes. Observed TCR beta diversity correlated strongly with the percentage of naive T cells measured by flow cytometry. The long-lived group showed more naive CD4+ T cells, fewer expanded clones and increased TCR diversity than the aged group, suggesting age selection. Estimates of total diversity from one million sequenced T cells were regarded as lower bounds and underestimates. Observed TCR beta diversity per million T cells fell roughly linearly with age, and a significant reduction was already apparent by age roughly 40. Conclusive comparison of naive and antigen-experienced compartments was prevented by the profiling of bulk unsorted PBMCs.

The specimen sequenced was blood. Here the chain combines TRBV20-1 and TRBJ1-2; 8 bases in the middle match TRBD1. The sequence was collected from a woman between 25 and 40 years old in good health. The nucleotides read TGCAGTGCTAGAGAGGCCCCCGGGACAGGCTATGGCTACACCTTC. The encoded protein is CSAREAPGTGYGYTF.